The rows below give T cell receptor beta chains drawn from one sample of a study of control samples from healthy donors and cancer patients. TCRdb keeps only in-frame clones here, not all; method: immunoSEQ multiplex PCR. The sample comprises tens of thousands of clones, 91% of which are singletons, and 17% rests with the top ten. Material: blood. The receptors were sampled from a man between 50 and 59 years old in good health. Each CDR3 is given with its conserved first and last residue.

j_call v_call cdr3_aa
TRBJ1-1 TRBV6-2/TRBV6-3 CASSYQENTEAFF
TRBJ1-2 TRBV7-9 CACPTGTEGYTF
TRBJ2-7 TRBV9 CASSPQTSGGRYEQYF
TRBJ1-6 TRBV2 CASSITSPLHF
TRBJ1-2 TRBV29-1 CSVVGGPNYGYTF
TRBJ2-7 TRBV19 CASGRTYEQYF
TRBJ1-2 TRBV12-3/TRBV12-4 CASRNRGHHGYTF
TRBJ2-3 TRBV5-6 CASSHGTQEADTQYF
TRBJ1-2 TRBV5-8 CASSKREGSVGGYTF
TRBJ2-5 TRBV11-2 CASRGDRGYQETQYF
TRBJ2-7 TRBV11-2 CASSLVGGHSYEQYF
TRBJ1-3 TRBV3-1/TRBV3-2 CASSQGRGNTIYF
TRBJ2-7 TRBV9 CASSVAISNRDSEQYF
TRBJ1-4 TRBV7-2 CASSLASGLNEKLFF
TRBJ2-3 TRBV27 CASNYLDTQYF
TRBJ2-7 TRBV5-4 CASSLSAGYEQYF
TRBJ1-6 TRBV7-6 CASSREDRSRSPLHF
TRBJ2-1 TRBV27 CASKRSGVEQFF
TRBJ1-6 TRBV6-5 CASSYFPGGSPLHF
TRBJ2-7 TRBV3-1/TRBV3-2 CASSQVTGYEQYF
TRBJ1-1 TRBV5-1 CASYSRPGTGVTEAFF
TRBJ2-3 TRBV6-1 CASSDQRGVPDTQYF